Presented here are 4 T cell receptor beta chains from one specimen sequenced in a study of blood T cells in healthy people across ages. Alongside a J-beta primer mix, a sample-barcoded 5' primer served in a second PCR lasting roughly 6 to 11 cycles. A single record per CDR3 protein comes from TCRdb applying MiXCR to the 5' RACE reads. Of some 940,000 distinct CDR3 sequences listed, just under 30% are singletons. The same data also contributed to another study, on T cells of mothers and their children.

The sequencing input was blood. Receptor source: a woman aged 35 to 49 in good health.

This clonotype has only a few counts. The chain joins TRBV7-9 to TRBJ2-7; D might be TRBD1 (5 bases). CDR1 and CDR2 from the germline V gene are SEHNR and FQNEAQ (reference sequence). The CDR3 runs to 14 residues. Trimming pared 3 bases from V and 2 bases from J, leaving 11 bases between. CDR3 protein: CASSFGDSAYEQYF. The CDR3, as DNA: TGTGCCAGCAGCTTCGGCGACAGTGCCTACGAGCAGTACTTC.

With respect to this clonotype: Since a much larger clone is just one base distant, this may be a read error. V usage is TRBV29-1 and J usage is TRBJ2-3, with 13 bases fitting TRBD2. CDR3 length: 16 residues. Germline V gives CDR1 SQVTM, CDR2 ANQGSEA. In DNA, the CDR3 is TGCAGCGCCGAGGGACTAGCGGGGCCTAGCACAGATGCGCAGTATTTT. Translated: CSAEGLAGPSTDAQYF.

The sample holds a few counts of this clonotype. The chain couples TRBV25-1 to TRBJ1-2; D remains unclear. This CDR3 spans 18 amino acids. The V gene lost 3 bases and the J gene lost 0 bases, with 20 bases spanning the gap. Germline V lookup: CDR1 MGHDK, CDR2 SYGVNS. The CDR3 DNA follows: TGTGCCAGCAGTGATAGGGATAGCCTTCTGATGCCTAACTATGGCTACACCTTC. Protein product: CASSDRDSLLMPNYGYTF.

The chain joins TRBV30 to TRBJ1-2; D unclear. The CDR3 is made up of 12 amino acids. Deletions cut 2 bases from V and 4 bases from J, with 8 bases between. CDR1 is GTSNPN, CDR2 SVGIG, per germline (reference sequence). CDR3 sequence (DNA): TGTGCCTGGAGTATACGGACCTATGGCTACACCTTC. Its translation: CAWSIRTYGYTF.